A selection of T cell receptor beta chains follows, all from one sample in a study of OX40 agonist ivuxolimab in advanced cancers. Profiling relied on immunoSEQ multiplex PCR, and the TCRdb table lists in-frame clones only, not all of them. The sample records under 85,000 clones, over 80% being singletons. The sequences come from CD4+ or CD8+ T cells sorted from blood, collected in a trial of the OX40 agonist ivuxolimab. The origin of the receptors is an adult with an advanced solid tumor such as melanoma, head and neck, liver or kidney cancer. CDR3s include the opening cysteine and the closing phenylalanine or tryptophan. The D gene is left open where the match is weak. The size entry is marked missing in some rows and otherwise reads once, few, many or a size class.

J gene,clone size,V gene,D gene,CDR3 protein,CDR3 DNA
TRBJ1-5,.,TRBV28,.,CASRPGHIGNQPQHF,TGTGCCAGCAGGCCGGGACATATCGGCAATCAGCCCCAGCATTTT
TRBJ2-7,.,TRBV27,TRBD1,CASSLWMKPGQGLTDEQYF,TGTGCCAGCAGTTTATGGATGAAGCCGGGACAGGGGTTGACTGACGAGCAGTACTTC
TRBJ1-2,.,TRBV28,TRBD1,CASSLSGTGGGYTF,TGTGCCAGCAGTTTAAGTGGGACAGGGGGCGGCTACACCTTC
TRBJ1-3,.,TRBV30,.,CAWSVSLGNTIYF,TGTGCCTGGAGTGTAAGTCTTGGAAACACCATATATTTT
TRBJ2-7,.,TRBV10-3,TRBD2,CAISEMLAGGGGEQYF,TGTGCCATCAGTGAGATGCTAGCGGGAGGCGGGGGTGAGCAGTACTTC
TRBJ2-7,.,TRBV6-1,TRBD2,CASSEAGAGDYEQYF,TGTGCCAGCAGTGAAGCAGGAGCGGGAGACTACGAGCAGTACTTC
TRBJ1-5,.,TRBV5-6,.,CASTSGVSNQPQHF,TGTGCCAGCACCTCCGGCGTTAGCAATCAGCCCCAGCATTTT
TRBJ2-2,.,TRBV15,.,CATSREARTGELFF,TGTGCCACCAGCAGAGAGGCCAGGACCGGGGAGCTGTTTTTT
TRBJ2-3,.,TRBV10-3,TRBD2,CAISEAGSTDTQYF,TGTGCCATCAGTGAAGCGGGAAGCACAGATACGCAGTATTTT
TRBJ1-5,.,TRBV2,.,CASSDQGHQPQHF,TGTGCCAGCAGTGATCAGGGACATCAGCCCCAGCATTTT
TRBJ2-1,.,TRBV9,.,CASSVVGGGYNEQFF,TGTGCCAGCAGCGTAGTAGGTGGGGGGTACAATGAGCAGTTCTTC
TRBJ2-2,.,TRBV7-8,TRBD1,CASSLRGRGELFF,TGTGCCAGCAGCTTAAGGGGGCGGGGGGAGCTGTTTTTT
TRBJ2-7,.,TRBV29-1,TRBD1,CSVEDGRGQSYEQYF,TGCAGCGTTGAAGATGGCAGGGGGCAGTCCTACGAGCAGTACTTC
TRBJ1-2,once,TRBV27,TRBD1,CASKPTGISGYTF,TGTGCCAGCAAGCCGACAGGGATTAGCGGCTACACCTTC
TRBJ1-2,once,TRBV30,TRBD1,CAWSVPGQGRYGYTF,TGTGCCTGGAGTGTACCGGGACAGGGTCGCTATGGCTACACCTTC
TRBJ1-5,.,TRBV15,.,CATSRDLIDQPQHF,TGTGCCACGAGCCGGGACCTAATCGATCAGCCCCAGCATTTT
TRBJ2-7,.,TRBV2,.,CASSRGGYEQYF,TGTGCCAGCAGCAGAGGAGGATACGAGCAGTACTTC